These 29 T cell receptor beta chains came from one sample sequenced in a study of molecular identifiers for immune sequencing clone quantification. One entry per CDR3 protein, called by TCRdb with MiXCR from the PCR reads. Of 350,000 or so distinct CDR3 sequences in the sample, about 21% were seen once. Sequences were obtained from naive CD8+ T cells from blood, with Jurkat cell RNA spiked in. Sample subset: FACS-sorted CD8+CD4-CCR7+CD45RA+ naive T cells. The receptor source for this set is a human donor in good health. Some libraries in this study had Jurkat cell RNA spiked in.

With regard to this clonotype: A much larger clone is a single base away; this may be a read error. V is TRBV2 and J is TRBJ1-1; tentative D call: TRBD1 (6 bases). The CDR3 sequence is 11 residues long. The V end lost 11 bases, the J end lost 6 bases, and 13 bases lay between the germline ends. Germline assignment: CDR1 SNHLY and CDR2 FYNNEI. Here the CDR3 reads CAAPEGAEAFF. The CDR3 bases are TGTGCCGCCCCTGAGGGGGCTGAAGCTTTCTTT.

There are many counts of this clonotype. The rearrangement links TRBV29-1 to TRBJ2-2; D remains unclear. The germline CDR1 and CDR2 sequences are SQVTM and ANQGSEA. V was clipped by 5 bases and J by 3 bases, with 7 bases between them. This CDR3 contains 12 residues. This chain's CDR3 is CSVIQHTGELFF. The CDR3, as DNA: TGCAGCGTTATACAGCACACCGGGGAGCTGTTTTTT.

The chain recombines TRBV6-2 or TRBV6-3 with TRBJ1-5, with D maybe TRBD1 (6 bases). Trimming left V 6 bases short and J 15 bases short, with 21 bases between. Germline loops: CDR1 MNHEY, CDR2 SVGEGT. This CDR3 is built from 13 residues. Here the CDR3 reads CASSPGVVTGTHF. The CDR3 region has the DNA TGTGCCAGCAGCCCGGGGGTGGTGACAGGCACGCATTTT.

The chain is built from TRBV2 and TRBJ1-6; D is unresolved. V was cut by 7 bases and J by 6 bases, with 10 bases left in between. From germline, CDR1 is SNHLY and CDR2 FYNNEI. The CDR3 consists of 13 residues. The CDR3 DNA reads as TGTGCCAGCAAAAGTACAGCTAATTCACCCCTCCACTTT. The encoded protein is CASKSTANSPLHF.

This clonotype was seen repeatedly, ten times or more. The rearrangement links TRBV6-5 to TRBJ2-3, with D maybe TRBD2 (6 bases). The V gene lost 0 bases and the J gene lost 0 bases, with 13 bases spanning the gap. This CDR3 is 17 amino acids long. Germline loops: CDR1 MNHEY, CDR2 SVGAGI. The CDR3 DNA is TGTGCCAGCAGTTACTCGAGGGTCGGGGGAAGCACAGATACGCAGTATTTT. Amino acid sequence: CASSYSRVGGSTDTQYF.

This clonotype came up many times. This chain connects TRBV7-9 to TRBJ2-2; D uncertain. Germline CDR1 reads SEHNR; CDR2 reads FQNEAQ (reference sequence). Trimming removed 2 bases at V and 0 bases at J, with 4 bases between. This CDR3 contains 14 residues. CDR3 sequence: CASSLYTNTGELFF. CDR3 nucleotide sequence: TGTGCCAGCAGCTTATATACGAACACCGGGGAGCTGTTTTTT.

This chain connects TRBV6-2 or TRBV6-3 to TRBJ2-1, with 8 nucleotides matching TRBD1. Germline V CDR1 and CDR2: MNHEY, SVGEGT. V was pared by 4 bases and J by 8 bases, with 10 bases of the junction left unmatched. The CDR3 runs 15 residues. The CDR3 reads CASSSGAGGIDEQFF. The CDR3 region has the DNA TGTGCCAGCAGTTCCGGGGCAGGGGGCATCGATGAGCAGTTCTTC.

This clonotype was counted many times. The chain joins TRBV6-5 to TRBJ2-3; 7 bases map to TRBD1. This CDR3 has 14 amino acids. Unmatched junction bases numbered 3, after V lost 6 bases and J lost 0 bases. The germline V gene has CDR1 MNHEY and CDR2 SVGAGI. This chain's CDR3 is CASSGTASTDTQYF. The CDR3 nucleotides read TGTGCCAGCAGCGGGACAGCTAGCACAGATACGCAGTATTTT.

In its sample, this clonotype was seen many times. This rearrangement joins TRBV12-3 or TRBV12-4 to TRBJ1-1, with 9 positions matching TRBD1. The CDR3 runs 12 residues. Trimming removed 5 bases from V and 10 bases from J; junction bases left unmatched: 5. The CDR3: CASSHRGRGAFF. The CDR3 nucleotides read TGTGCCAGCAGTCACAGGGGGCGAGGAGCTTTCTTT.

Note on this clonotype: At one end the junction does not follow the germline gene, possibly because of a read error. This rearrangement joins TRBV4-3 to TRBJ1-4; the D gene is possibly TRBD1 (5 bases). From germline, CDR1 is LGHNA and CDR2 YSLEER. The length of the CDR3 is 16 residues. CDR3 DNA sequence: TGCGCCTGCAGCCAAGCCGGGGGACCGAACAATGAAAAACTGTTTTTT. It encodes CACSQAGGPNNEKLFF.

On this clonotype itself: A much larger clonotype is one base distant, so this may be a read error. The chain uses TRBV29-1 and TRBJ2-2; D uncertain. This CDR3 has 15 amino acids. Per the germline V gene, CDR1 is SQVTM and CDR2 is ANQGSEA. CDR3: CGVEDQSTLTGELFF. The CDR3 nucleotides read TGCGGCGTTGAAGATCAGTCAACTCTGACCGGGGAGCTGTTTTTT.

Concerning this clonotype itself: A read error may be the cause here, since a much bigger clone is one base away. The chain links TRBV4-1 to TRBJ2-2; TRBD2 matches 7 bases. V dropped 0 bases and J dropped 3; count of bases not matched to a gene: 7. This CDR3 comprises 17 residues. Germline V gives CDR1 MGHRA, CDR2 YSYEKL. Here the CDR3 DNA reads TGCGCCAGCAGCCAAGATTTTGGGAGGGGACACACCGGGGAGCTGTTTTTT. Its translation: CASSQDFGRGHTGELFF.

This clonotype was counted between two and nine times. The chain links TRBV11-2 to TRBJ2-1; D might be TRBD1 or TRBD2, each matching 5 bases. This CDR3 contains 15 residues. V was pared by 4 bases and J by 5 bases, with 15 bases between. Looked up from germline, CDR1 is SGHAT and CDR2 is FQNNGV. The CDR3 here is CASSSTDGVDNEQFF. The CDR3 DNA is TGTGCCAGCAGCTCGACAGACGGGGTTGACAATGAGCAGTTCTTC.

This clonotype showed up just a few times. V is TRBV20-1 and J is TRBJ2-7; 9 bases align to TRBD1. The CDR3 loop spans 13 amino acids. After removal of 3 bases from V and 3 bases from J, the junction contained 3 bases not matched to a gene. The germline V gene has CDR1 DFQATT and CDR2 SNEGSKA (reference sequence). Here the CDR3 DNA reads TGCAGTGCTAGGACAGGGGGACACTACGAGCAGTACTTC. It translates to CSARTGGHYEQYF.

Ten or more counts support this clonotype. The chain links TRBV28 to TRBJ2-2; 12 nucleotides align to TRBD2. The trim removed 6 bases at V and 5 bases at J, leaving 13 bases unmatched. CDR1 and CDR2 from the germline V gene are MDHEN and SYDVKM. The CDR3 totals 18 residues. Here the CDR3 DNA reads TGTGCCAGCAGCATGACTAGCGGGAGCTCCGTTGGAACCGGGGAGCTGTTTTTT. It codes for CASSMTSGSSVGTGELFF.

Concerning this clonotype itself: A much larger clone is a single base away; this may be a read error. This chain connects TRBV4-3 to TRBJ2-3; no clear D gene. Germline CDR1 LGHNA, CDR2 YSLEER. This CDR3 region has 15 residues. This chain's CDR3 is CAGSQWLKSTDTQYF. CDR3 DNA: TGCGCCGGCAGCCAATGGCTTAAAAGCACAGATACGCAGTATTTT.

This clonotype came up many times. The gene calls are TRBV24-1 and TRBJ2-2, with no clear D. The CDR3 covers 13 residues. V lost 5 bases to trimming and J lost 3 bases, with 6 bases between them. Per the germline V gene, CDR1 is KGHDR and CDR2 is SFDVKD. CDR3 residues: CATSVGYTGELFF. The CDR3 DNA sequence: TGTGCCACCAGTGTGGGCTACACCGGGGAGCTGTTTTTT.

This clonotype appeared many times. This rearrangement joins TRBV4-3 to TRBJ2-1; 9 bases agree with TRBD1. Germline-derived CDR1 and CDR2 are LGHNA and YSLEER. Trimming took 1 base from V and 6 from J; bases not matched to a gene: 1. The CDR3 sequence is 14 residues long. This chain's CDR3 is CASSQGTGVNEQFF. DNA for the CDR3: TGCGCCAGCAGCCAAGGGACAGGGGTCAATGAGCAGTTCTTC.

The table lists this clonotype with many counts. The CDR3 here is CASSPTGGEQYF. The DNA of the CDR3 is TGTGCCAGCAGCCCGACAGGGGGCGAGCAGTACTTC. The chain links TRBV7-9 to TRBJ2-7; 9 bases fit TRBD1. V dropped 5 bases and J dropped 6; count of bases not matched to a gene: 2. CDR3 size: 12 residues. Per germline, CDR1 SEHNR and CDR2 FQNEAQ (reference sequence).

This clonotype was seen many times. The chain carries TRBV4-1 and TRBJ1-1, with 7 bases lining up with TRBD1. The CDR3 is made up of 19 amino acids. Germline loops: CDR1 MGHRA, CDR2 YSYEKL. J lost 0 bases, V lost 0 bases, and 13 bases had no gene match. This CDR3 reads CASSQETGANVVVNTEAFF. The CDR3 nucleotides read TGCGCCAGCAGCCAAGAAACAGGGGCCAATGTAGTTGTGAACACTGAAGCTTTCTTT.

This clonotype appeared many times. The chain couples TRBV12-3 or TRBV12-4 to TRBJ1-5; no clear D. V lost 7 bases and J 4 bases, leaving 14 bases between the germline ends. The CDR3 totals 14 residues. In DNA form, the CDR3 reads TGTGCCAGCACCCAGTCGGGTTGGAATCAGCCCCAGCATTTT. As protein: CASTQSGWNQPQHF.

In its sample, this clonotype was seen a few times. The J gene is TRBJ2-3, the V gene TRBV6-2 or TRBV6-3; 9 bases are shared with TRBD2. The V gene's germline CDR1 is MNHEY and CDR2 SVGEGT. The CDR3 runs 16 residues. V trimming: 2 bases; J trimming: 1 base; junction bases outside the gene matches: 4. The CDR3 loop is CASSYPGGRGTDTQYF. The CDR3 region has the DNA TGTGCCAGCAGTTACCCTGGCGGGAGGGGCACAGATACGCAGTATTTT.

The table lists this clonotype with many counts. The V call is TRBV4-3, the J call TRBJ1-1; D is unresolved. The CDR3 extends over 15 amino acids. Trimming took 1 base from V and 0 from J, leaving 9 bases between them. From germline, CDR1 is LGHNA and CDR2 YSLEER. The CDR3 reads CASSQVVAMNTEAFF. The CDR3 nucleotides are TGCGCCAGCAGCCAAGTCGTGGCGATGAACACTGAAGCTTTCTTT.

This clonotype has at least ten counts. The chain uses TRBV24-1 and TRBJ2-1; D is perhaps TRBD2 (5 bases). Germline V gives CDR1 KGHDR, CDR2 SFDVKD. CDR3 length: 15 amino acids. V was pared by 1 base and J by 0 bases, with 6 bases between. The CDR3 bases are TGTGCCACCAGTGATTTAGGGAGCTCCTACAATGAGCAGTTCTTC. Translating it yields CATSDLGSSYNEQFF.

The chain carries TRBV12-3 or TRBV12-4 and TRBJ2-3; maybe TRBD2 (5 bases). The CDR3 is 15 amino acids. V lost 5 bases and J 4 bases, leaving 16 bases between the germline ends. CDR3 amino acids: CASSALQRTSDTQYF. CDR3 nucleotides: TGTGCCAGCAGTGCCCTCCAGCGGACCTCAGATACGCAGTATTTT.

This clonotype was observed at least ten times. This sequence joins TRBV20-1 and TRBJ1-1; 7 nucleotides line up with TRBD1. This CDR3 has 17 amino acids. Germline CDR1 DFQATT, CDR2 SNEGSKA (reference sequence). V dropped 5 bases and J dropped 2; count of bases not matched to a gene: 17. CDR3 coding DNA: TGCAGTGCTGTAATTCCGTATTTCCGGACAGGTAACACTGAAGCTTTCTTT. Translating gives CSAVIPYFRTGNTEAFF.

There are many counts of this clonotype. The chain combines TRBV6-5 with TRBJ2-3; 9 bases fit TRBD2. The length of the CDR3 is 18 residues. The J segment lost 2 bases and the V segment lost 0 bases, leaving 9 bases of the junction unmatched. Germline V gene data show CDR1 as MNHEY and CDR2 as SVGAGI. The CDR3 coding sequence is TGTGCCAGCAGTTACTCGTCGGTAGCGGGGGCCCTCACAGATACGCAGTATTTT. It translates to CASSYSSVAGALTDTQYF.

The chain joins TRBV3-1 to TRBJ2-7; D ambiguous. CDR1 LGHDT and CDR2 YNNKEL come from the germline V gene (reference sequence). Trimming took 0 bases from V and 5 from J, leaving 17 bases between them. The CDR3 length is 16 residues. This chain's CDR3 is CASSQDSAQHSHEQYF. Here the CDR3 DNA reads TGTGCCAGCAGCCAAGATTCGGCTCAGCATTCCCACGAGCAGTACTTC.

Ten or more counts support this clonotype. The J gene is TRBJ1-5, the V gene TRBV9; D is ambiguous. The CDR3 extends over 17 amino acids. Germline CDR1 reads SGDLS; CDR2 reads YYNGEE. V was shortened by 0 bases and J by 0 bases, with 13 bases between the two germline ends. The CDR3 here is CASSVAWRQCSNQPQHF. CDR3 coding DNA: TGTGCCAGCAGCGTAGCTTGGAGGCAGTGTAGCAATCAGCCCCAGCATTTT.